The entry that follows covers one T cell receptor beta chain sequence. Antigen: not known. V was pared by 5 bases and J by 4 bases, with 14 bases between. The CDR3 sequence is 14 residues long. Germline-derived CDR1 and CDR2 are MGHRA and YSYEKL. This record belongs to a study of shared clonotypes between healthy human individuals. The study, taken as a whole, reports: What rarefaction showed was incomplete sorted-subset sequencing despite large depth.

Repertoires were generated with immunoSEQ multiplex PCR, while TCRdb's copy carries only in-frame clones and drops some. The sample consists of roughly 1,800,000 clones, around 96% of them appearing once. Naive CD8 cells were CD45RO-negative, positively selected for CCR7, excluding terminally differentiated effector memory CD45RA+ cells. The TCR sequence derives from a young man in good health. Sequenced sample: naive CD8+ T cells sorted from blood. The V gene is TRBV4-1, the J gene TRBJ2-5; tentatively, D is TRBD2 (6 bases). CDR3 loop: CASSSREGGETQYF. CDR3 nucleotide sequence: TGCGCCAGCAGCTCCCGAGAGGGAGGAGAGACCCAGTACTTC.